Listed here is a single T cell receptor (beta chain). Its specificity is not known. The source of the sample is a study of prognosis after radiotherapy for stage I lung cancer. Genomic DNA served as the source from which two-round multiplex PCR generated TCR beta CDR3 amplicons. The use of primers specific to each TRBV and TRBJ gene characterized first-round PCR. TCRdb analysed the multiplex PCR reads with MiXCR anew, one entry per CDR3 protein. Of roughly 15,000 distinct CDR3 sequences detected, roughly 38% appear once; the ten largest clones hold less than 45%. V was pared by 6 bases and J by 3 bases, with 18 bases between. CDR3 length: 15 residues. CDR1 is DFQATT, CDR2 SNEGSKA, per germline (reference sequence). General study results and limits: Reduced Shannon entropy following stereotactic body radiation therapy was recorded in patients who developed distant metastases.

The sequence was collected from a donor over 45 with non-small cell lung cancer. The specimen was PBMCs, collected before or after stereotactic body radiation therapy (not recorded which). The gene calls are TRBV20-1 and TRBJ1-5; possibly TRBD1 for D (5 bases). The CDR3 coding sequence is TGCAGTGCAAAAACACGGGGCGCCGTCAATCAGCCCCAGCATTTT. This codes for CSAKTRGAVNQPQHF.